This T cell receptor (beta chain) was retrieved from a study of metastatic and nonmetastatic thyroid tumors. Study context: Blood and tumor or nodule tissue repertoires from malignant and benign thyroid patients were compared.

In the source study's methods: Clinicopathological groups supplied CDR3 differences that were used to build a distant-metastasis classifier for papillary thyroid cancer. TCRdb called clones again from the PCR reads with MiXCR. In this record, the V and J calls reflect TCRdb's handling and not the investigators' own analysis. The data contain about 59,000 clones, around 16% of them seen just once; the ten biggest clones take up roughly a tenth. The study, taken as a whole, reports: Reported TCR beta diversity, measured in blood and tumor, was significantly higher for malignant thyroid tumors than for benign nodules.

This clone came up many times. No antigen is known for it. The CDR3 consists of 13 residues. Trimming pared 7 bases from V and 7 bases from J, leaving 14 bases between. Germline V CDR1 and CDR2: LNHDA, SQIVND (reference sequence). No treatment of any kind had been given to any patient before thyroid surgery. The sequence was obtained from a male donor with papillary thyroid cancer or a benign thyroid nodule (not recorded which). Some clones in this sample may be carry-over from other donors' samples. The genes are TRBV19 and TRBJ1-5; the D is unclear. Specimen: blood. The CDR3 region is CASTDYRQQPQHF. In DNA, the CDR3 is TGTGCCAGTACCGACTATCGTCAACAGCCCCAGCATTTT.